These 10 T cell receptor beta chains were all obtained from the same sample, sequenced in a study of blood T cell repertoires in COVID-19 (dated by TCRdb to about 2020). The library was prepared using the immunoSEQ multiplex PCR assay. This immuneACCESS table, as held by TCRdb, lists in-frame sequences with V and J called but not all clones. Of the missing ones, under half trace to an unresolved V gene in checked studies; the others have no known cause. The sample profile shows about 210,000 clones; 70% to 85% of them were found once. Around 2.4% of the sample comes from the top ten. The sequencing sample was made of peripheral blood. The receptors shown here come from a middle-aged man who had recovered from COVID-19.

This clone was found a few times. The gene calls are TRBV3-1 (or the pseudogene TRBV3-2) and TRBJ1-2; tentative D call: TRBD1 (5 bases). The CDR3 length is 12 residues. V dropped 3 bases and J dropped 8 bases, with 10 bases sitting between them. Germline values: CDR1 LGHDT, CDR2 YNNKEL (reference sequence). The CDR3 bases are TGTGCCAGCAGCCAGCAGGGTGGAGGCTACACCTTC. This codes for CASSQQGGGYTF.

This clone has only one observation. V usage is TRBV5-1 and J usage is TRBJ2-3, with 11 bases matching TRBD2. V lost 5 bases to trimming and J lost 5 bases; unmatched junction nucleotides: 7. Germline V gene data show CDR1 as SGHRS and CDR2 as YFSETQ. The CDR3 runs 15 residues. CDR3 DNA: TGCGCCAGCAGTTTACAAGGGACTAGCGGAGATACGCAGTATTTT. Its protein is CASSLQGTSGDTQYF.

The V call is TRBV6-5, the J call TRBJ1-5; D is unresolved. The CDR3 covers 13 residues. Trimming pared 8 bases from V and 3 bases from J, leaving 11 bases between. Per germline, CDR1 MNHEY and CDR2 SVGAGI. The CDR3 spells CASGGLNNQPQHF. Here the CDR3 DNA reads TGTGCCAGCGGAGGACTGAACAATCAGCCCCAGCATTTT.

In DNA, the CDR3 is TGTGCCATCAGGGAGGACAGGGGGAGCAATCAGCCCCAGCATTTT. Protein sequence: CAIREDRGSNQPQHF. The chain joins TRBV10-3 to TRBJ1-5, with 10 positions matching TRBD1. The CDR3 is 15 residues long. The V gene's germline CDR1 is ENHRY and CDR2 SYGVKD. J was trimmed by 1 base and V by 6 bases; bases with no gene match: 3.

This clone was found a few times. The J gene is TRBJ1-2, the V gene TRBV6-5; no clear D. The germline gives CDR1 MNHEY, CDR2 SVGAGI. The CDR3 is 15 amino acids. With 0 bases removed from V and 4 bases from J, the gap between germline ends came to 12 bases. This CDR3 is CASSYSQVAGYGYTF. The CDR3 DNA follows: TGTGCCAGCAGTTACTCCCAGGTGGCTGGCTATGGCTACACCTTC.

V gene TRBV6-5 combines with J gene TRBJ1-3, with 8 nucleotides matching TRBD1. V lost 4 bases to trimming and J lost 7 bases; unmatched junction nucleotides: 9. Germline lookup yields CDR1 MNHEY and CDR2 SVGAGI. This CDR3 contains 15 residues. CDR3 in amino acids: CASSFAGTGANTIYF. CDR3 nucleotide sequence: TGTGCCAGCAGTTTCGCCGGGACAGGAGCGAACACCATATATTTT.

The chain employs TRBV15 and TRBJ1-3, with D tentatively TRBD1 (6 bases). V shed 5 bases and J shed 2 bases, with 10 bases lying between them. Germline CDR1 LNHNV, CDR2 YYDKDF (reference sequence). The CDR3 consists of 14 residues. The CDR3 DNA is TGTGCCACCAGCGGCAGGGGTGCTGGAAACACCATATATTTT. It yields the protein CATSGRGAGNTIYF.

This clone turned up a few times. The rearrangement links TRBV27 to TRBJ2-3, with D possibly TRBD2 on 6 matching bases. V was cut by 3 bases and J by 6 bases, with 22 bases left in between. This CDR3 comprises 17 residues. Germline CDR1 is MNHEY and CDR2 is SMNVEV (reference sequence). The CDR3 nucleotides are TGTGCCAGCAGTTTGAGCCCCTGGGGAGGCACCCCGGATACGCAGTATTTT. Encoded protein: CASSLSPWGGTPDTQYF.

The chain recombines TRBV25-1 with TRBJ2-3; D not certain. Germline values: CDR1 MGHDK, CDR2 SYGVNS. Trimming took off 3 bases at V and 9 bases at J, with 13 bases between the two ends. The length of the CDR3 is 13 residues. CDR3 nucleotide sequence: TGTGCCAGCAGTGAGCGGCGAGTGGAGACGCAGTATTTT. Amino acids: CASSERRVETQYF.

The chain has TRBV30 and TRBJ1-1, with D possibly being TRBD1 (6 bases). CDR1 is GTSNPN and CDR2 is SVGIG in the germline V gene (reference sequence). This CDR3 is 13 amino acids long. V was clipped by 4 bases and J by 0 bases, with 9 bases between them. CDR3 residues: CAWKGDMNTEAFF. The CDR3 DNA is TGTGCCTGGAAGGGGGATATGAACACTGAAGCTTTCTTT.